The 18 T cell receptor beta chains below come from one sample, sequenced in a study of blood T cells in healthy people across ages. A sample-barcoded 5' primer and a J-beta primer mix were used in a second PCR of roughly 7 to 11 cycles. TCRdb reprocessed the 5' RACE reads with MiXCR, giving one entry per CDR3 protein. The table lists fewer than 900,000 distinct CDR3 sequences, approximately 39% of them singletons. The sequenced sample consisted of blood. The receptors were sampled from a woman in her sixties in good health.

The CDR3 sequence: CASSGGHITDTQYF. The CDR3 nucleotides read TGTGCCAGCTCCGGGGGCCATATAACAGATACGCAGTATTTT. The chain joins TRBV12-3 or TRBV12-4 to TRBJ2-3, with D perhaps assigned TRBD1 or TRBD2 (6 bases each). Between the trimmed V and J ends, which lost 8 bases and 3 bases, there was a span of 15 bases. The CDR3 length is 14 residues.

The chain couples TRBV3-1 to TRBJ2-3, with TRBD2 matching 10 bases. The CDR3 is 20 residues long. Germline CDR1 is LGHDT and CDR2 is YNNKEL (reference sequence). V lost 0 bases and J lost 4; bases outside the gene matches: 16. The DNA of the CDR3 is TGTGCCAGCAGCCAAGATCTCCCCAGCGGGGGGGCCGGCTGGGCAGATACGCAGTATTTT. Translation: CASSQDLPSGGAGWADTQYF.

This clonotype has at least ten counts. This rearrangement joins TRBV20-1 to TRBJ2-1, with no clear D. Between the trimmed V and J ends, which lost 3 bases and 9 bases, there was a span of 18 bases. The CDR3 totals 14 residues. Germline V gene data show CDR1 as DFQATT and CDR2 as SNEGSKA (reference sequence). Here the CDR3 DNA reads TGCAGTGCTAGCGTCGCGAGCAGGAGCAGTGAGCAGTTCTTC. Translation gives CSASVASRSSEQFF.

In its sample, this clonotype was seen many times. V and J are TRBV20-1 and TRBJ2-3; D not resolved. V shed 0 bases and J shed 0 bases, with 16 bases lying between them. Germline V lookup: CDR1 DFQATT, CDR2 SNEGSKA (reference sequence). This CDR3 has 17 residues. The CDR3 loop is CSAREKLAALSTDTQYF. The CDR3 nucleotides read TGCAGTGCTAGAGAGAAGTTGGCGGCCCTTAGCACAGATACGCAGTATTTT.

This chain links TRBV5-5 with TRBJ2-1; D is undetermined. Germline V gene sequence: CDR1 SGHKS, CDR2 YYEKEE (reference sequence). CDR3 size: 12 residues. V was cut by 1 base and J by 3 bases, with 2 bases left in between. The CDR3 is CASSLFYNEQFF. The CDR3 bases are TGTGCCAGCAGCTTGTTCTACAATGAGCAGTTCTTC.

The chain combines TRBV21-1 with TRBJ2-5; whether TRBD1, the table's D call, matches the DNA was not checked. TRBV21-1 is termed a pseudogene. CDR3 size: 15 residues. CDR3 sequence: CASSKERQGERTQYF. The CDR3 DNA follows: TGTGCCAGCAGCAAAGAGAGACAGGGGGAAAGGACCCAGTACTTC.

This clonotype has just a few counts. The chain has TRBV28 and TRBJ2-3; D may be TRBD1 (6 bases). Trimming removed 8 bases at V and 1 base at J, with 13 bases between. Per germline, CDR1 MDHEN and CDR2 SYDVKM. This CDR3 has 14 amino acids. CDR3 residues: CASPPTGRTDTQYF. The CDR3 DNA reads as TGTGCCAGCCCTCCGACAGGTCGCACAGATACGCAGTATTTT.

The rearrangement joins TRBV5-4 to TRBJ2-3, with TRBD2 matching over 11 bases. The ends lost 0 bases at V and 2 bases at J; junction bases unmatched: 8. The germline gives CDR1 SGHNT, CDR2 YYREEE (reference sequence). This CDR3 is 18 amino acids long. CDR3 coding DNA: TGTGCCAGCAGCTTGGGGTCGTATAGCGGGGGGGCCACAGATACGCAGTATTTT. Translating gives CASSLGSYSGGATDTQYF.

The sample holds many counts of this clonotype. The rearrangement links TRBV29-1 to TRBJ2-5; the D gene is possibly TRBD2 (6 bases). The V gene lost 7 bases and the J gene lost 5 bases, with 17 bases spanning the gap. The CDR3 covers 13 residues. Germline CDR1 is SQVTM and CDR2 is ANQGSEA. The CDR3: CSGAGIGMETQYF. The CDR3 region has the DNA TGCAGCGGCGCGGGGATAGGGATGGAGACCCAGTACTTC.

J is TRBJ1-2 and V is TRBV20-1, with D tentatively TRBD1 (5 bases). This CDR3 has 14 amino acids. V lost 5 bases and J 2 bases, leaving 15 bases between the germline ends. Germline V gives CDR1 DFQATT, CDR2 SNEGSKA (reference sequence). CDR3 loop: CSAGGGRENYGYTF. The DNA for the CDR3 is TGCAGTGCTGGGGGGGGAAGGGAAAACTATGGCTACACCTTC.

This clonotype came up a few times. The V call is TRBV6-2 or TRBV6-3, the J call TRBJ2-3, with D unresolved. The V gene's germline CDR1 is MNHEY and CDR2 SVGEGT. The germline V and J ends were trimmed by 4 bases and 5 bases, with 13 bases remaining between them. This CDR3 region has 14 residues. CDR3 DNA: TGTGCCAGCAGTTGGCCCCCGGTAGGAGATACGCAGTATTTT. Its translation: CASSWPPVGDTQYF.

Many counts were recorded for this clonotype. The CDR3 loop reads CASRDVAPDSYEQYF. The CDR3 DNA is TGTGCCAGCAGGGATGTGGCTCCTGACTCCTACGAGCAGTACTTC. The chain recombines TRBV7-4 with TRBJ2-7; D not certain. The V and J ends lost 6 bases and 0 bases respectively, with 15 bases between them. CDR1 and CDR2 from the germline V gene are SGHVT and SQSDAQ. This CDR3 has 15 amino acids.

The chain uses TRBV15 and TRBJ2-5; D is possibly TRBD1 (6 bases). Trimming took off 5 bases at V and 2 bases at J, with 12 bases between the two ends. This CDR3 contains 14 residues. Germline V gene data show CDR1 as LNHNV and CDR2 as YYDKDF (reference sequence). CDR3 amino acids: CATSQGMGQETQYF. The CDR3 DNA sequence: TGTGCCACCAGCCAGGGGATGGGGCAAGAGACCCAGTACTTC.

In its sample, this clonotype was seen a few times. The J gene is TRBJ2-1, the V gene TRBV4-2, with TRBD2 matching over 10 bases. CDR3 size: 16 residues. V dropped 0 bases and J dropped 15; count of bases not matched to a gene: 14. CDR1 LGHNA and CDR2 YNFKEQ come from the germline V gene. The CDR3, as DNA: TGTGCCAGCAGCCAAGATAGGGCTAGCGGGAGCGGCCCCTCGTTCTTC. It yields the protein CASSQDRASGSGPSFF.

This clonotype was counted only a few times. The chain carries TRBV20-1 and TRBJ1-1, with a possible D match to TRBD1 (5 bases). Germline V CDR1 and CDR2: DFQATT, SNEGSKA (reference sequence). This CDR3 region has 14 residues. The germline V and J ends were trimmed by 7 bases and 6 bases, with 21 bases remaining between them. CDR3 coding DNA: TGCAGTGTCGCAAGTCGGGGGACGAGGTCTGAAGCTTTCTTT. It encodes CSVASRGTRSEAFF.

The chain employs TRBV2 and TRBJ2-5; 9 bases align to TRBD2. V was pared by 4 bases and J by 5 bases, with 5 bases of the junction left unmatched. Germline values: CDR1 SNHLY, CDR2 FYNNEI. The CDR3 consists of 14 residues. This CDR3 is CASSVEREAETQYF. The CDR3 DNA is TGTGCCAGCAGTGTAGAGCGGGAGGCGGAGACCCAGTACTTC. The whole variable domain, filled in from reference TRBV2 and TRBJ2-5, reads EPEVTQTPSHQVTQMGQEVILRCVPISNHLYFYWYRQILGQKVEFLVSFYNNEISEKSEIFDDQFSVERPDGSNFTLKIRSTKLEDSAMYFCASSVEREAETQYFGPGTRLLVL.

CDR3 protein: CSCNRGHSNQPQHF. The CDR3 bases are TGCAGTTGCAACAGGGGACATAGCAATCAGCCCCAGCATTTT. The V and J genes are TRBV20-1 and TRBJ1-5; 7 nucleotides agree with TRBD1. Germline V gene data show CDR1 as DFQATT and CDR2 as SNEGSKA (reference sequence). Trimming cost V 8 bases and J 0 bases; bases outside gene matches: 7. The CDR3 spans 14 residues.

This clonotype occurred once. The chain uses TRBV6-5 and TRBJ1-5, with 7 bases lining up with TRBD1. The ends lost 2 bases at V and 0 bases at J; junction bases unmatched: 1. This CDR3 region has 15 residues. The germline V gene encodes CDR1 MNHEY and CDR2 SVGAGI. CDR3 sequence reads: CASSYRGHSNQPQHF. In nucleotides, the CDR3 is TGTGCCAGCAGTTACAGGGGGCATAGCAATCAGCCCCAGCATTTT.